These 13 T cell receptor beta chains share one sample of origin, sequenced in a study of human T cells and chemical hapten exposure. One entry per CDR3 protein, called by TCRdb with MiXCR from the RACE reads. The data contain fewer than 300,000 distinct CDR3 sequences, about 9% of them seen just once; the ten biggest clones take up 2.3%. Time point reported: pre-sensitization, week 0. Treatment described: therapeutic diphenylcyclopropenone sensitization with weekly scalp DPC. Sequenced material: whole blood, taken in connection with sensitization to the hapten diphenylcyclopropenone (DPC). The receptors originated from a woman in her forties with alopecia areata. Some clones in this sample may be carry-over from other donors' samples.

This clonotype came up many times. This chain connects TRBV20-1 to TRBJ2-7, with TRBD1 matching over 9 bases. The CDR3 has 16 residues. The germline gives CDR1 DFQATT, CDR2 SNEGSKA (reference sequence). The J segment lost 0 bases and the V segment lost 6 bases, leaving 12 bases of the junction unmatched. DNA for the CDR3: TGCAGTGCCGGCCCGGGACAGGGCTTGAGCTCCTACGAGCAGTACTTC. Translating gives CSAGPGQGLSSYEQYF.

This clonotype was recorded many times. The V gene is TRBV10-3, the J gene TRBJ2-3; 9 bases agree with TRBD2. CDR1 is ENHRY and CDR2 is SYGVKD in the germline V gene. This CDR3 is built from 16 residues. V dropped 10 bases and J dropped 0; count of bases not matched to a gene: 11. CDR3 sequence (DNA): TGTGCCACCCAGCGGGAGGCATCATTTAGCACAGATACGCAGTATTTT. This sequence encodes CATQREASFSTDTQYF.

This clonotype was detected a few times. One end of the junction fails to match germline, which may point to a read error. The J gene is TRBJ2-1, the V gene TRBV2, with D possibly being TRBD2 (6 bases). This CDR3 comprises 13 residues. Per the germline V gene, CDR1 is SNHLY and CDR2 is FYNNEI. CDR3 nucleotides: TGTACCAGCAATTCCGACGGGAGTACTGAGCAGTTCTTC. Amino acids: CTSNSDGSTEQFF. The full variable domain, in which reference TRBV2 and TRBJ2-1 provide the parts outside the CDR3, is EPEVTQTPSHQVTQMGQEVILRCVPISNHLYFYWYRQILGQKVEFLVSFYNNEISEKSEIFDDQFSVERPDGSNFTLKIRSTKLEDSAMYFCTSNSDGSTEQFFGPGTRLTVL.

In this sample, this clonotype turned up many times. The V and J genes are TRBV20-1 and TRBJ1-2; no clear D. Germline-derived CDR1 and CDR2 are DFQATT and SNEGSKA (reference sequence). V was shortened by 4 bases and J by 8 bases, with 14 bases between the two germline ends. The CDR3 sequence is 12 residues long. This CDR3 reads CSAIGRRKGYTF. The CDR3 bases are TGCAGTGCTATAGGGAGGAGGAAAGGCTACACCTTC.

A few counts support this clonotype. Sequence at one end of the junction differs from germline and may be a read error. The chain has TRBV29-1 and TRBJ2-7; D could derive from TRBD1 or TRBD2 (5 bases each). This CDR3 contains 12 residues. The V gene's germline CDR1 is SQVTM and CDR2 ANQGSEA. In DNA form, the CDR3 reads TGCAGCGTCGAAGGGACGCACTACGAGCAGTACTTC. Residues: CSVEGTHYEQYF.

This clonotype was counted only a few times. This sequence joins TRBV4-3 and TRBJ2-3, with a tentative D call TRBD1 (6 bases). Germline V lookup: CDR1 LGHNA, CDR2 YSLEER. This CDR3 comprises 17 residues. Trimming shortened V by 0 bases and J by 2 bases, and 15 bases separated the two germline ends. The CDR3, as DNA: TGCGCCAGCAGCCAAGAGATTCCAGGGGCCTACACAGATACGCAGTATTTT. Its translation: CASSQEIPGAYTDTQYF.

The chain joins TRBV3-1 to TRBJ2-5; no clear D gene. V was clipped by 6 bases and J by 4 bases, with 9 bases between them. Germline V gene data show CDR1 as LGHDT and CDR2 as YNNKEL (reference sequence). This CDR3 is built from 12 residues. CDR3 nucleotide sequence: TGTGCCAGCAGTTTCGGTAGAGAGACCCAGTACTTC. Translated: CASSFGRETQYF.

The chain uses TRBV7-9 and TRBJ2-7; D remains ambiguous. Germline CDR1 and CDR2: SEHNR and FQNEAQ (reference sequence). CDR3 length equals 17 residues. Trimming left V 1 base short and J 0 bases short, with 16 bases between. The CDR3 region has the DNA TGTGCCAGCAGCTTAGGGGTCGACGGGCTTGTCTCCTACGAGCAGTACTTC. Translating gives CASSLGVDGLVSYEQYF.

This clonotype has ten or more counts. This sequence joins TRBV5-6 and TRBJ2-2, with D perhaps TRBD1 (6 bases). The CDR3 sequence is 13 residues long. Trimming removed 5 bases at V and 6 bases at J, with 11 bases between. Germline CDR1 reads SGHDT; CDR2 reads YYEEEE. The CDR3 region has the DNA TGTGCCAGCAGAAACAGGGCCCCCGGGGAGCTGTTTTTT. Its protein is CASRNRAPGELFF.

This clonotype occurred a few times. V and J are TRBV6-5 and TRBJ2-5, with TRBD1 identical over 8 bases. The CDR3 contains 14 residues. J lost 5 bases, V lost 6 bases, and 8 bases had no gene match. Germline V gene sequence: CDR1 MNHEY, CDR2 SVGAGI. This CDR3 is CASRLQGAGETQYF. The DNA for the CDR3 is TGTGCCAGCAGGCTTCAGGGGGCCGGGGAGACCCAGTACTTC.

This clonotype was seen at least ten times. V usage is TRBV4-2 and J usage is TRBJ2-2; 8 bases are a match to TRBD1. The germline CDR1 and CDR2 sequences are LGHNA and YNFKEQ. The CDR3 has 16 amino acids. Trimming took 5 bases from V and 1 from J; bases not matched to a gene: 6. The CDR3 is CASSLGQGRNTGELFF. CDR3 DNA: TGTGCCAGCAGCTTAGGACAGGGAAGGAACACCGGGGAGCTGTTTTTT.

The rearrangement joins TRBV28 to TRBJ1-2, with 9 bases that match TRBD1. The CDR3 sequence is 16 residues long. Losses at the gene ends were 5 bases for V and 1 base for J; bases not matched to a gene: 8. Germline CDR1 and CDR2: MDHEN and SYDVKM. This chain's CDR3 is CASSVGQGAFNYGYTF. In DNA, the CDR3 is TGTGCCAGCAGTGTGGGACAGGGAGCCTTTAACTATGGCTACACCTTC.

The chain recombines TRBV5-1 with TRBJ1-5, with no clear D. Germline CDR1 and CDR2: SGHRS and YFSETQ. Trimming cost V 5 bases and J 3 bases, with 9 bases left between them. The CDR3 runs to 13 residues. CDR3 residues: CASRRAANQPQHF. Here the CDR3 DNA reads TGCGCCAGCAGACGGGCCGCCAATCAGCCCCAGCATTTT.